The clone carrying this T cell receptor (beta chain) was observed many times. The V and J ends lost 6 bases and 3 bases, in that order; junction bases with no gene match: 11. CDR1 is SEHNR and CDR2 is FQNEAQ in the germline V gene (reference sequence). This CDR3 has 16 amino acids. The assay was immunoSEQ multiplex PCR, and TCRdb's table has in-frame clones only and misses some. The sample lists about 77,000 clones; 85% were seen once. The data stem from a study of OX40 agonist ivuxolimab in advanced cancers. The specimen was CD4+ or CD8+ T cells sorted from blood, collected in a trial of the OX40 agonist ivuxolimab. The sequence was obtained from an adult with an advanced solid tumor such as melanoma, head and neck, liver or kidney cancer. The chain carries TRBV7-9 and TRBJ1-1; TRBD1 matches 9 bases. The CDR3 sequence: CASSLGQGRGYTEAFF. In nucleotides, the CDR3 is TGTGCCAGCAGTCTCGGACAGGGGAGGGGCTACACTGAAGCTTTCTTT.